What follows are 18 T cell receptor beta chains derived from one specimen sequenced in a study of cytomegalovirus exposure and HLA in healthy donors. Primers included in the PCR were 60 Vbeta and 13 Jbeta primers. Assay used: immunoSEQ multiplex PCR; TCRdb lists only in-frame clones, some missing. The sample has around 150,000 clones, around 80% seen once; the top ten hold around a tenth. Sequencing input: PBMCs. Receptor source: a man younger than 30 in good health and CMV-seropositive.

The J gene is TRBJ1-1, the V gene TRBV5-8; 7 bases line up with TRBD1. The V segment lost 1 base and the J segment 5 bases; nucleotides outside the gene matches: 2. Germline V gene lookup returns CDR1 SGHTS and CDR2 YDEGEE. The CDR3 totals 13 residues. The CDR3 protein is CASSLMTGTEAFF. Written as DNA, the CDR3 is TGTGCCAGCAGCTTGATGACAGGGACTGAAGCTTTCTTT.

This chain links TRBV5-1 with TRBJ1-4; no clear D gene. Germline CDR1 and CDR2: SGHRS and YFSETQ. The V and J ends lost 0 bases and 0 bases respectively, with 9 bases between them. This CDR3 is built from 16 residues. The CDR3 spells CASSLVGGATNEKLFF. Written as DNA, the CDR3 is TGCGCCAGCAGCTTGGTGGGAGGAGCAACTAATGAAAAACTGTTTTTT. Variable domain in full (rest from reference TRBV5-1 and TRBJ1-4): KAGVTQTPRYLIKTRGQQVTLSCSPISGHRSVSWYQQTPGQGLQFLFEYFSETQRNKGNFPGRFSGRQFSNSRSEMNVSTLELGDSALYLCASSLVGGATNEKLFFGSGTQLSVL.

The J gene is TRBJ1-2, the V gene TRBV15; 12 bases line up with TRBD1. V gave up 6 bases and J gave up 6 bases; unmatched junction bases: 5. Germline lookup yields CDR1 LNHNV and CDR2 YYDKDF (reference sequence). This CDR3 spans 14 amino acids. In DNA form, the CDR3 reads TGTGCCACCAGAAGGGACAGGGGGCAGAATGGCTACACCTTC. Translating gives CATRRDRGQNGYTF.

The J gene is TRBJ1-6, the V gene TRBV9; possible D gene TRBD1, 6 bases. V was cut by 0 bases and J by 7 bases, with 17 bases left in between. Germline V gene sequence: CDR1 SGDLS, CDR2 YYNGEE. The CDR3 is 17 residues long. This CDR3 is CASSVAGQGTSNSPLHF. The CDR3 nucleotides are TGTGCCAGCAGCGTAGCTGGGCAGGGGACATCAAATTCACCCCTCCACTTT.

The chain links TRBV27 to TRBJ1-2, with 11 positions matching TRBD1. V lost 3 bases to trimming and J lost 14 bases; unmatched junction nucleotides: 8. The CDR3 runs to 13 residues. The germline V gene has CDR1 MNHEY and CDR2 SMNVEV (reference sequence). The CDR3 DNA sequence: TGTGCCAGCAGTTTGGCCGGGACAGGGGGGCGAACCTTC. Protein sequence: CASSLAGTGGRTF.

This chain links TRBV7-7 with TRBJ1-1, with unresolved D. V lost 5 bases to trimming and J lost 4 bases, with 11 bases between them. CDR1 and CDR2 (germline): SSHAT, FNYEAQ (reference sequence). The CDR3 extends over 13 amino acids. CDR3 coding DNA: TGTGCCAGCAGCACGAAGGAGGGCACTGAAGCTTTCTTT. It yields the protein CASSTKEGTEAFF.

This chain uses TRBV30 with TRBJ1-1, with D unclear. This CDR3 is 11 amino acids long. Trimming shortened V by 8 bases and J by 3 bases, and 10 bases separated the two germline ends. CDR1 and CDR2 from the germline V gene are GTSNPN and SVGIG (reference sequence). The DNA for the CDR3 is TGTGCCCGGATGAGGGACACTGAAGCTTTCTTT. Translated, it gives CARMRDTEAFF. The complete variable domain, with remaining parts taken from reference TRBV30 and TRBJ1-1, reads SQTIHQWPATLVQPVGSPLSLECTVEGTSNPNLYWYRQAAGRGLQLLFYSVGIGQISSEVPQNLSASRPQDRQFILSSKKLLLSDSGFYLCARMRDTEAFFGQGTRLTVV.

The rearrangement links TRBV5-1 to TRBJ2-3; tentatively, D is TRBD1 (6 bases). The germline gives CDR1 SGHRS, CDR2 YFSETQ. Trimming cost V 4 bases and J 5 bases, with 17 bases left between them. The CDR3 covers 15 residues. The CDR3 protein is CASSIAQGLGDTQYF. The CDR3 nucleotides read TGCGCCAGCAGCATCGCACAGGGCCTCGGAGATACGCAGTATTTT.

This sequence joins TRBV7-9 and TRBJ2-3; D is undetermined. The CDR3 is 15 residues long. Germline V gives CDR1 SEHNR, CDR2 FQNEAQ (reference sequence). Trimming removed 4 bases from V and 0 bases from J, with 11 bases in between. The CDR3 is CASSSLSESTDTQYF. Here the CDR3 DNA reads TGTGCCAGCAGCTCATTGTCGGAGAGCACAGATACGCAGTATTTT. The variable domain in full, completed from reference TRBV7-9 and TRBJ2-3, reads DTGVSQNPRHKITKRGQNVTFRCDPISEHNRLYWYRQTLGQGPEFLTYFQNEAQLEKSRLLSDRFSAERPKGSFSTLEIQRTEQGDSAMYLCASSSLSESTDTQYFGPGTRLTVL.

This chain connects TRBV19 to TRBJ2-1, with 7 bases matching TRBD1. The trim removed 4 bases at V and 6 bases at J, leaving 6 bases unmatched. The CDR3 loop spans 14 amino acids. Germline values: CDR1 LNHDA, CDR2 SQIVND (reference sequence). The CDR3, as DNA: TGTGCCAGTAGTACGGGACAGAAACTCAATGAGCAGTTCTTC. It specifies CASSTGQKLNEQFF.

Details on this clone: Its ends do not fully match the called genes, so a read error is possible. The CDR3 is CASSFDKTGGTSGANGLTF. In nucleotides, the CDR3 is TGTGCCAGCAGCTTTGACAAAACAGGGGGAACATCTGGGGCCAACGGCCTGACTTTC. The V and J genes are TRBV7-6 and TRBJ2-6; 8 bases fit TRBD1. This CDR3 has 19 residues. Germline-derived CDR1 and CDR2 are SGHVS and FNYEAQ.

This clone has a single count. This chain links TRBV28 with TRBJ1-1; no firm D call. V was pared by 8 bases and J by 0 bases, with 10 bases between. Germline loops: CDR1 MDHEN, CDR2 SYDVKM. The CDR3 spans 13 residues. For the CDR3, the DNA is TGTGCCAGCGTGCGGGAGATGAACACTGAAGCTTTCTTT. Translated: CASVREMNTEAFF.

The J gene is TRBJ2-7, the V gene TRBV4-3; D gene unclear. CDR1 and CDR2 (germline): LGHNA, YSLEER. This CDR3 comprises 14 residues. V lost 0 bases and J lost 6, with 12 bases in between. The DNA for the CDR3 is TGCGCCAGCAGCCAAGATATCCAGTCTTCCGAGCAGTACTTC. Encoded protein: CASSQDIQSSEQYF.

This CDR3 reads CASSLRTGPNQPQHF. In DNA form, the CDR3 reads TGTGCCAGCAGCTTGAGGACAGGGCCAAATCAGCCCCAGCATTTT. This chain uses TRBV5-6 with TRBJ1-5; 8 positions agree with TRBD1. Germline CDR1 reads SGHDT; CDR2 reads YYEEEE. J lost 4 bases, V lost 1 base, and 4 bases had no gene match. The CDR3 is 15 residues long.

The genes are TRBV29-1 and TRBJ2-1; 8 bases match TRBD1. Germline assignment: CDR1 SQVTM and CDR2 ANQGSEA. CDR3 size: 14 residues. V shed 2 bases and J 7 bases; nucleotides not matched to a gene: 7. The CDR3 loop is CSVERQGKRNEQFF. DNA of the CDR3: TGCAGCGTTGAACGACAGGGGAAGAGGAATGAGCAGTTCTTC.

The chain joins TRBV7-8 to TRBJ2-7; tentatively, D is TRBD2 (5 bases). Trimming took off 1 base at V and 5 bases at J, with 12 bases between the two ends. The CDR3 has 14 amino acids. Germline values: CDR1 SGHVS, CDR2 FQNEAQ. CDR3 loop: CASSLVLGVHEQYF. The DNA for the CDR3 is TGTGCCAGCAGCTTAGTACTCGGGGTCCACGAGCAGTACTTC. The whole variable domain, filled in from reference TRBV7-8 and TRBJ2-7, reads GAGVSQSPRYKVAKRGQDVALRCDPISGHVSLFWYQQALGQGPEFLTYFQNEAQLDKSGLPSDRFFAERPEGSVSTLKIQRTQQEDSAVYLCASSLVLGVHEQYFGPGTRLTVT.

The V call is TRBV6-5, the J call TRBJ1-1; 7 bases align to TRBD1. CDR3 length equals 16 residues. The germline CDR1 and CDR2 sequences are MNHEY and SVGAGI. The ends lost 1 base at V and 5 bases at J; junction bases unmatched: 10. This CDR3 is CASSYFNTGAGTEAFF. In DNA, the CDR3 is TGTGCCAGCAGTTACTTTAATACAGGGGCTGGGACTGAAGCTTTCTTT.

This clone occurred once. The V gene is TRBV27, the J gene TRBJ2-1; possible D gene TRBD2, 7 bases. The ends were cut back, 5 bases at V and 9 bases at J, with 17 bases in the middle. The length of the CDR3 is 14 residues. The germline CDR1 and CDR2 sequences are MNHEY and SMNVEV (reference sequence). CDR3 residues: CASSGGEEGGEQFF. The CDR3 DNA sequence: TGTGCCAGCAGTGGGGGGGAGGAGGGGGGTGAGCAGTTCTTC.